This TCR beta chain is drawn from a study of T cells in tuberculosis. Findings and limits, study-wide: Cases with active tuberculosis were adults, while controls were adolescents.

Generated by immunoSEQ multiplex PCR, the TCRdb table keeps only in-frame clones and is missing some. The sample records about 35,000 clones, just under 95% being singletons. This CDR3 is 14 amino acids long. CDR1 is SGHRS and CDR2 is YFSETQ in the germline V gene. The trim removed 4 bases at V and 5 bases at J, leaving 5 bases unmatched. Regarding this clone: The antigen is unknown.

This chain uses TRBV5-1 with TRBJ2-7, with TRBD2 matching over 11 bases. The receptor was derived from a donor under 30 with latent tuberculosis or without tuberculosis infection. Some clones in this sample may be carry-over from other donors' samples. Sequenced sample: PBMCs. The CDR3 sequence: CASSPPSGGHEQYF. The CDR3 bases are TGCGCCAGCAGCCCTCCTAGCGGGGGGCACGAGCAGTACTTC. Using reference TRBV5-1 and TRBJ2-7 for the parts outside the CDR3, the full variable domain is KAGVTQTPRYLIKTRGQQVTLSCSPISGHRSVSWYQQTPGQGLQFLFEYFSETQRNKGNFPGRFSGRQFSNSRSEMNVSTLELGDSALYLCASSPPSGGHEQYFGPGTRLTVT.